Given below is one T cell receptor beta chain in context. The antigen is unknown. Deep-level assay runs were performed. Every immunoSEQ plate was one replicate of a subset's evenly spread DNA. TCRdb's copy holds only in-frame clones and misses some; the assay was immunoSEQ multiplex PCR. The data contain about 680,000 clones, just over 90% of them seen just once; the ten biggest clones take up nearly 25%. This entry belongs to a study of shared clonotypes between healthy human individuals. Study-wide findings and caveats: Donor scarcity curtailed the genetic and exposure-history diversity represented herein. Memory subsets generally showed smaller estimated richness than naive subsets did.

The naive CD8 fraction comprised CD45RO-negative cells positively selected for CCR7 and excluded terminally differentiated effector memory CD45RA+ cells. The CDR3 is 13 amino acids. Trimming took off 6 bases at V and 0 bases at J, with 6 bases between the two ends. The V gene's germline CDR1 is MNHEY and CDR2 SMNVEV (reference sequence). The sequence derives from a man younger than 40 in good health. The chain is built from TRBV27 and TRBJ1-5; no definite D call. The material sequenced was naive CD8+ T cells sorted from blood. This chain's CDR3 is CASRLYSNQPQHF. The CDR3 nucleotides read TGTGCCAGCAGGCTTTATAGCAATCAGCCCCAGCATTTT.